This T cell receptor beta chain is from a study of cytomegalovirus exposure and HLA in healthy donors. Study summary: The study placed 80% to 90% of its 350 to 400 genotyped donors in the Caucasian-associated ancestry cluster.

The PCR had 60 Vbeta and 13 Jbeta primers. Assay: immunoSEQ multiplex PCR; the TCRdb copy retains only in-frame clones and omits some. The data hold about 160,000 clones, with roughly four fifths observed a single time. Study observations and caveats: Reportedly, cytomegalovirus status was diagnosed with high sensitivity and specificity. Through in vitro validation, three CMV-associated chains were shown to be specific for CMV antigens. Later analysis associated a missense DCLRE1C variant with TCR beta V- and J-gene trimming.

J lost 7 bases, V lost 4 bases, and 6 bases had no gene match. Per the germline V gene, CDR1 is MNHEY and CDR2 is SMNVEV (reference sequence). The CDR3 is made up of 15 amino acids. A remark on this clone: The antigen is undetermined.

The source material was PBMCs. V usage is TRBV27 and J usage is TRBJ2-1, with 11 bases lining up with TRBD2. This receptor was taken from a girl aged 2 to 10 in good health and CMV-seropositive. CDR3 sequence (DNA): TGTGCCAGCAGTTGGGAGACTAGCGGGAAGAATGAGCAGTTCTTC. Protein sequence: CASSWETSGKNEQFF.